The text below deals with one TCR beta chain. Its antigen remains unidentified. This sample is drawn from a study of cytomegalovirus exposure and HLA in healthy donors. Across the whole study: Unique TCR beta sequences numbering 95 million to 130 million came from around 180 million T cells in an earlier analysis. Study observations and caveats: Earlier analysis looked at TCR beta V segments, and most were productive about 90% or about 30% of the time. Presence/absence analyses supposed approximately even sequencing depth among donors.

The PCR had 60 Vbeta and 13 Jbeta primers. As handled by the study authors: There were about 80 million unique TCR beta chains by a later count, and approximately 11 million of them were shared. Profiling relied on immunoSEQ multiplex PCR, and the TCRdb table lists in-frame clones only, not all of them. V and J calls and clone size are those listed in that table; D and trimming were worked out from the DNA. The table lists some 190,000 clones, about four fifths of them singletons. Sample: PBMCs. The sequence was collected from a woman aged 25-40 years in good health and CMV-seropositive.

CDR3 coding DNA: TGTGCCAGCAGCTTCTGGGACAGGGACCCTAATTCACCCCTCCACTTT. It translates to CASSFWDRDPNSPLHF. The J gene is TRBJ1-6, the V gene TRBV7-9; TRBD1 matches 9 bases. Germline V lookup: CDR1 SEHNR, CDR2 FQNEAQ (reference sequence). This CDR3 has 16 residues. The junction had 6 bases not matched to a gene; V was cut back by 3 bases and J by 6 bases. The entire variable domain, with the rest obtained from reference TRBV7-9 and TRBJ1-6, is as follows: DTGVSQNPRHKITKRGQNVTFRCDPISEHNRLYWYRQTLGQGPEFLTYFQNEAQLEKSRLLSDRFSAERPKGSFSTLEIQRTEQGDSAMYLCASSFWDRDPNSPLHFGNGTRLTVT.